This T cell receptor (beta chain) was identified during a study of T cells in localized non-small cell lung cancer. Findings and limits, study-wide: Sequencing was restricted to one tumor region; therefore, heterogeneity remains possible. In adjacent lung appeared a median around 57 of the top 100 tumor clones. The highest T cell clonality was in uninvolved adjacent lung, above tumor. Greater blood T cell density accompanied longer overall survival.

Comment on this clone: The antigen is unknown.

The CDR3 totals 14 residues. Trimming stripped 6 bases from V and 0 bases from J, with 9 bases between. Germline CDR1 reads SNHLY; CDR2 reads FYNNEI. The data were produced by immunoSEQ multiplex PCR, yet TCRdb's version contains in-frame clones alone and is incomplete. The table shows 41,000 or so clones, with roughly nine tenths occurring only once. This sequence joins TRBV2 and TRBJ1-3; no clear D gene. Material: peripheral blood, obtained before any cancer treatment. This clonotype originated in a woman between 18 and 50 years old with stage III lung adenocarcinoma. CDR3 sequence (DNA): TGTGCCAGCAGATACCAGTTCTCTGGAAACACCATATATTTT. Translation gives CASRYQFSGNTIYF.